Sequencing of this T cell receptor (beta chain) was carried out in a study of breast tumors, draining lymph nodes, adjacent tissues. Looked up from germline, CDR1 is DFQATT and CDR2 is SNEGSKA (reference sequence). This CDR3 is 16 amino acids long. After removal of 6 bases from V and 5 bases from J, the junction contained 13 bases not matched to a gene. TCRdb ran MiXCR on the multiplex PCR reads and lists one entry per CDR3 protein. The repertoire holds approximately 130,000 distinct CDR3 sequences, with 21% as singletons. This clonotype was seen at least ten times. Its antigen is not known. Study-wide results and limits: Tumor repertoires ranked between lymph nodes and nontumor tissue in diversity, with V and J gene preferences. Compared with basal-like, luminal-like tumors shared significantly more repertoire with nontumor tissue. The data were judged consistent with most tumor T cells coming from lymph node and expanding in tumor. Tumor T cell lymph node origin was a supported hypothesis, not proven.

Axillary draining lymph nodes of breast cancer patients supplied the node samples. This sequence was found in a female donor with breast cancer. Some clones in this sample may be carry-over from other donors' samples. The chain couples TRBV20-1 to TRBJ2-7; 13 nucleotides match TRBD2. Material: axillary lymph node tissue. The CDR3 spells CSATSKLAGGVDEQYF. The DNA of the CDR3 is TGCAGTGCCACGTCGAAACTAGCGGGAGGGGTCGACGAGCAGTACTTC.